This T cell receptor beta chain was identified in a study of blood T cell repertoires in COVID-19 (dated by TCRdb to about 2020). About the study as a whole: Collaborator samples came from the United States, Italy and Spain and covered acute and convalescent phases of COVID-19. Subjects who had been exposed to COVID-19, were actively infected with it, or had recovered from it provided the deeply sampled blood TCRbeta repertoires that made up the dataset. The repertoires were released in a freely available public database intended as a resource for research on the immune response to SARS-CoV-2. Where HLA class I and class II types were available, the types were taken from metadata supplied by the sample provider, not from assay-based typing. The samples were drawn from two sources: the first 160 participants of the ongoing ImmuneRACE study, and 950 to 1,500 subjects contributed by 6 global collaborators. Sample metadata almost always included a de-identified subject ID, COVID-19 status, age in years and sex. The prospective study material was composed of cDNA or gDNA derived from T cells, B-cell-depleted T cells, or PBMCs. On the study overall, not on this receptor specifically: The quantity of clinical and demographic metadata differed by source and by participant and was supplied without curation.

TCRbeta CDR3 regions were amplified from genomic DNA by means of the immunoSEQ Assay, a bias-controlled multiplex PCR. Under the source paper's analysis protocol: Nucleated cell counts per sample were estimated from amplification of reference gene primers within the assay. To quantify the absolute abundance of each unique TCRbeta CDR3 rearrangement, sequence reads were collapsed and filtered. For each sample, productive Simpson clonality was calculated by taking the square root of Simpson's diversity index across productive rearrangements. The table was pulled from immuneACCESS by TCRdb, which kept in-frame rearrangements only. Such tables lose some clones; where checked, under half of the loss comes from unresolved V genes, and the rest has no known cause. Clone size and V and J calls were adopted from that table, with D and trimming inferred from the DNA. The sample yields approximately 150,000 clones; roughly 78% were counted once. The top ten clones comprise around 8.1% of the sample.

One collaborating source in Seattle enrolled patients while the patients were actively infected and followed the patients over time throughout the course of disease. The collaborating institutions used their own protocols to collect whole blood in K2EDTA tubes. For TCRbeta analysis, collaborators shipped samples in one of three forms: frozen whole blood, isolated PBMCs, or DNA extracted from either of those sample types. Germline trimming amounts to 6 bases on V and 8 bases on J, with 4 as the count of junction bases outside the gene matches. The CDR3 sequence holds 14 residues, the cysteine and phenylalanine included. The only DNA kept is the CDR3, 42 bases in frame from the first base. CDR1 and CDR2 are read off the germline V gene as MNHEY and SVGAGI. A note on this clone: Its antigen is not yet known. No base-level quality is on record; no much larger clone is a single base apart.

The rearrangement joined TRBV6-5 to TRBJ2-1; 13 central nucleotides agree with TRBD2. This receptor was obtained from a woman in her fifties or sixties with COVID-19, enrolled during active disease. The sample consisted of peripheral blood. The DNA sequence is given as TGTGCCAGCAGCACTAGCGGGAGGGCCGATGAGCAGTTCTTC. It translates to CASSTSGRADEQFF.